Sequencing of this TCR beta chain was carried out in a study of response to subunit inactivated influenza vaccine. One entry per CDR3 protein results from TCRdb running MiXCR on the RT-PCR reads. The sample records around 200,000 distinct CDR3 sequences, roughly 14% being singletons. Germline CDR1 reads SGHVS; CDR2 reads FQNEAQ. V lost 3 bases to trimming and J lost 7 bases, with 10 bases between them. The CDR3 contains 13 residues. Study-wide results and limits: Authors proposed each seasonal influenza vaccination draws in few new T cells.

In the case of this clonotype: Its antigen is as yet unknown.

Material: CD8+ T cells sorted from PBMCs, obtained about 5 days after vaccination. This TCR was sampled from a man in his fifties who received an inactivated influenza vaccine. The chain recombines TRBV7-8 with TRBJ2-1, with D perhaps matching TRBD2 (6 bases). Written as DNA, the CDR3 is TGTGCCAGCAGCTTCATGGGAGGTAATGAGCAGTTCTTC. Protein product: CASSFMGGNEQFF.